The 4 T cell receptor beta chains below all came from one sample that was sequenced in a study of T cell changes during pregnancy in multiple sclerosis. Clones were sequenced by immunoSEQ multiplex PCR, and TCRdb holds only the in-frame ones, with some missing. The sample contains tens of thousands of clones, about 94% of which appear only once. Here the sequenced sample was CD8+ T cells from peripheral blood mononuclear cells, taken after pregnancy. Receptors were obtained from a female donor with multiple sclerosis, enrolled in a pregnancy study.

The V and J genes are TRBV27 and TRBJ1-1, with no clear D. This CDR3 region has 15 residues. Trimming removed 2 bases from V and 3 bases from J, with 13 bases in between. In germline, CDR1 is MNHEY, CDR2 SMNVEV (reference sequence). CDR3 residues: CASSLKQERDTEAFF. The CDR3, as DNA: TGTGCCAGCAGTTTAAAGCAAGAGAGGGACACTGAAGCTTTCTTT.

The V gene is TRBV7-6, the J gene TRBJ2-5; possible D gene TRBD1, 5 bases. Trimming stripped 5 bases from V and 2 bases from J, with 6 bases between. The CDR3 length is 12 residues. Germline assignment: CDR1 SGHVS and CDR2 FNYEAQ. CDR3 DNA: TGTGCCAGCAGCGACAGTCAAGAGACCCAGTACTTC. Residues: CASSDSQETQYF.

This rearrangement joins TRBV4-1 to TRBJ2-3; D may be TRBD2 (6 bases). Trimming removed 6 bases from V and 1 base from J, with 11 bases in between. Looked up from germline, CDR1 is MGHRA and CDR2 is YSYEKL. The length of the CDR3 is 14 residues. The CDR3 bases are TGCGCCAGCAGTAACGAGCGGGGCACAGATACGCAGTATTTT. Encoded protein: CASSNERGTDTQYF.

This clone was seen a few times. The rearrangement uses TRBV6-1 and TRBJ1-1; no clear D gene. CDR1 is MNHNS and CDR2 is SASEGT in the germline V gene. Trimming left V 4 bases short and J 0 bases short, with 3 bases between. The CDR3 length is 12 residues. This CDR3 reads CASSVMNTEAFF. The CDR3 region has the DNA TGTGCCAGCAGTGTTATGAACACTGAAGCTTTCTTT.